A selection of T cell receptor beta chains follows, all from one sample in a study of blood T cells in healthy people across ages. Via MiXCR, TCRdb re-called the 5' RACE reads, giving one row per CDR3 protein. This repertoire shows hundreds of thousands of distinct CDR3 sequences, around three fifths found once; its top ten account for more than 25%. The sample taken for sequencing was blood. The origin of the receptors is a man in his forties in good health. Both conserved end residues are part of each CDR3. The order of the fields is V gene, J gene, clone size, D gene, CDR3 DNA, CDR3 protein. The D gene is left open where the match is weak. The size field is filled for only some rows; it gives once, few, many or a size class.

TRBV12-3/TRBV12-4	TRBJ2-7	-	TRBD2	TGTGCCAGCAGTCCCCGTCGGACTAGCGGGAGTTCAGGCGAGCAGTACTTC	CASSPRRTSGSSGEQYF
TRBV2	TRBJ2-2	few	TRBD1	TGTGCCAGCAGTGGGACAGGGGAGGCACCCGGGGAGCTGTTTTTT	CASSGTGEAPGELFF
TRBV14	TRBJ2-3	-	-	TGTGCCATTCCGTTAGATACGCAGTATTTT	CAIPLDTQYF
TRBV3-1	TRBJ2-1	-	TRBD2	TGTGCCAGCAGCGGGGCTAGCGGATACAAGCAGTTCTTC	CASSGASGYKQFF
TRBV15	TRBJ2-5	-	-	TGTGCCACCAGCAGAGAGGCAAACACGTGGGAGACCCAGTACTTC	CATSREANTWETQYF
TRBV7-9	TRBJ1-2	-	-	TGTGCCAGCACCCACAGACAAACCATTAACTATGGCTACACCTTC	CASTHRQTINYGYTF
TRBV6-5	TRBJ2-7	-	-	TGTGCCAGCAGTTACTCGTCCTCCAGGGGAGGCGAGACCCGGTACTTC	CASSYSSSRGGETRYF
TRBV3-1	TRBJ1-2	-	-	TGTGCCAGCAGCCAAGATCGAGGCTACACCTTC	CASSQDRGYTF
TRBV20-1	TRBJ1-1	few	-	TGCAGTGCTAGATATGGGCACAGGGTGAACACTGAAGCTTTCTTT	CSARYGHRVNTEAFF
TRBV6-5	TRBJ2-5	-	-	TGTGCCAGCACAACTACGACAGAGGGGGTGAAGACCCAGTACTTC	CASTTTTEGVKTQYF
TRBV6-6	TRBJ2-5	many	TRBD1	TGTGCCAGCAGTTCCTCGACAGGGCTAGAGACCCAGTACTTC	CASSSSTGLETQYF
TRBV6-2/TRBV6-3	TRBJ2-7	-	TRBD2	TGTGCCAGCATAGCGGGTCCGCGCTACGAGCAGTACTTC	CASIAGPRYEQYF
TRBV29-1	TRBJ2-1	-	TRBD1	TGCAGCGTTGTAGGAGCCCCGGGACAGGGGGCCAGTGAGCAGTTCTTC	CSVVGAPGQGASEQFF
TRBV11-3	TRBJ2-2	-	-	TGTGCCAGCAGCTTGGGGGGGCCTGGGAACACCGGGGAGCTGTTTTTT	CASSLGGPGNTGELFF
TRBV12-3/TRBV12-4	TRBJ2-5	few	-	TGTGCCAGCAATCCCGGGGGACAGCAAGAGACCCAGTACTTC	CASNPGGQQETQYF